This TCR beta chain was observed in a study of beta chain features in type 1 diabetes (dated by TCRdb to between 2018 and 2020). The study in broad terms: Patients and healthy donors did not differ in mean age, gender distribution, total cell number or subset yield. A total of 107,917,701 sorted cells were examined across all samples, and RNA yield correlated strongly with the number of cells per subset. The study compared the TCRB repertoires of sorted circulating CD4+ T cell subsets in recently diagnosed type 1 diabetes patients with those in matched healthy donors. Naive and central memory subsets were obtained from all 30 or so donors, but regulatory and stem cell-like memory subsets were isolated from only 8 patients and roughly 8 healthy donors. General findings and caveats noted by the study authors: A moderate but significant shortening of TCRB CDR3 length was observed in type 1 diabetes patients in all four CD4+ subsets. Because small numbers of individuals were included in the HLA sub-analyses, any influence of HLA type on TCRB rearrangement was left unresolved. Sequencing cDNA rather than genomic DNA could over-represent highly expressing activated cells, although activation and CD3 levels did not differ between groups. At VDJ recombination sites, patients with type 1 diabetes made fewer insertions and deleted more nucleotides, a pattern implying thymic rearrangement abnormalities. Shorter templates might be favored by PCR, yet because patient and control samples were amplified and corrected together, any such skew would affect both groups equally. The naive, central memory and regulatory TCRB repertoires appeared to resemble one another more closely among patients than among healthy donors.

With regard to this clone: No cognate antigen has been identified for it. The record has no base qualities; no much larger clone is one base away.

The CDR3 spans 14 residues, from the cysteine through the phenylalanine. The retained sequence is limited to the CDR3, 42 bases, with the frame set at the first base. Taken from the germline V gene (reference sequence), the CDR1 and CDR2 loops are SEHNR and FQNEAQ. At the junction V is shortened by 5 bases and J by 8 bases, with 16 bases in between. A single peripheral blood draw of around 0.11 L on average was collected from each donor into heparinised tubes. Using a panel that included CD45RO, CCR7, CD25, CD127, CD95 and CD27, naive, central memory, regulatory and stem cell-like memory CD4+ T cells were sorted on a BD FACSAria II. Purity was above 95% for every sorted population. PBMCs were isolated immediately by Lymphoprep density gradient centrifugation and stained directly without culture. So that batch effects would be minimized, each experiment stained and sorted samples in pairs, pairing one healthy donor with one patient.

The entire isolated RNA was reverse transcribed using the High Capacity cDNA Reverse Transcription Kit, and thus expressed TCRB transcripts were sequenced. Naive, central memory and regulatory T cell samples underwent deep immunoSEQ sequencing, averaging approximately 3.3 million total reads per sample. Sorted cells were lysed in RLT buffer, and RNA was extracted using DNase-treated RNeasy Micro or Mini kits according to cell number. Each cell subset was processed separately to prevent cross-contamination, with patient and healthy donor samples processed together. The immunoSEQ multiplex PCR was used to amplify TCRB sequences from cDNA, generating 87-bp fragments that spanned the CDR3 region. Amplicons were sequenced on the Illumina HiSeq platform. Per the original workflow: PCR bias was computationally corrected using synthetic template baselines, reads within Hamming distance 2 were collapsed, and singletons that could not be merged were discarded. Reads were aligned to IMGT to assign V, D and J genes, CDR3 length, and insertions or deletions at six rearrangement sites. Clonotype counts were normalized to sorted cell number within each subset before computing true diversity and Gini coefficients with the tcR R package. Repertoire sharing was quantified using the overlap coefficient calculated on TCRB nucleotide sequences. Out-of-frame TCRB sequences from naive cells were analyzed as a proxy for the pre-selection repertoire. TCRdb mirrors the immuneACCESS table, restricted to in-frame sequences. Some clones are absent from its copies; in checked studies, under half trace to an unresolved V gene, and the reason for the others is unknown. V, J and clone size were drawn from that table, and D and trimming were deduced from the DNA. Here the sample has about 360,000 clones; roughly 12% occur a single time. Roughly 0.015% of the sample belongs to the ten largest clones.

The chain is made from TRBV7-9 and TRBJ2-1, with the D gene call left open. The TCR originated in a man in his late teens or twenties in good health. The material sequenced was naive CD4+ T cells from blood. Per the publication, the cell subset or site label means: true naive CD4+ T cells. DNA sequence: TGTGCCAGCAGCCAAGCTGGTTCTTGGTATGAGCAGTTCTTC. Translated, it reads CASSQAGSWYEQFF.